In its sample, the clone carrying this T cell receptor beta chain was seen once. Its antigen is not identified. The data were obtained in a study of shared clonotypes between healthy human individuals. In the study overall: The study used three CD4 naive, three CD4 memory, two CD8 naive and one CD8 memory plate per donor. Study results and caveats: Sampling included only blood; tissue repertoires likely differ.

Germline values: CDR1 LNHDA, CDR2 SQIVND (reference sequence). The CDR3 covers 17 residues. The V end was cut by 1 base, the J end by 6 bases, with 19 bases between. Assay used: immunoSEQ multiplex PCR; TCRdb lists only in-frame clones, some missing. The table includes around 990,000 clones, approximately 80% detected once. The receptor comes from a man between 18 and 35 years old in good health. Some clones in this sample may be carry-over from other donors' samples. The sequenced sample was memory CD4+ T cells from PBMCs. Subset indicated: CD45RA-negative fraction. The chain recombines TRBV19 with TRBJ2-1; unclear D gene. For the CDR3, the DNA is TGTGCCAGTAGTATAGCCCACTTAGGGATCCCCTTCAATGAGCAGTTCTTC. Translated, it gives CASSIAHLGIPFNEQFF. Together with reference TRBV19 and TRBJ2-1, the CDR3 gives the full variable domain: DGGITQSPKYLFRKEGQNVTLSCEQNLNHDAMYWYRQDPGQGLRLIYYSQIVNDFQKGDIAEGYSVSREKKESFPLTVTSAQKNPTAFYLCASSIAHLGIPFNEQFFGPGTRLTVL.